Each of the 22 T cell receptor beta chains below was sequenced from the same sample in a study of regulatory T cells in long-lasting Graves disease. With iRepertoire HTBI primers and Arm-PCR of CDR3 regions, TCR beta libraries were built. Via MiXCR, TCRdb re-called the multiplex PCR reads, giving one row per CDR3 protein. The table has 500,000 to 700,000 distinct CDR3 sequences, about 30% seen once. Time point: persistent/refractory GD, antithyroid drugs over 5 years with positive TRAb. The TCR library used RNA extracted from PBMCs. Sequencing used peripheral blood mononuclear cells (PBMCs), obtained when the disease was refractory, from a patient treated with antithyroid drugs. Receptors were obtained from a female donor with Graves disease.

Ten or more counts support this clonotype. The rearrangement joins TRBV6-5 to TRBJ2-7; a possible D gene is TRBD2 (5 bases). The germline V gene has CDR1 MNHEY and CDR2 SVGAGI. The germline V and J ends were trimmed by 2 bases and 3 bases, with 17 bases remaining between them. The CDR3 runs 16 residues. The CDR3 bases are TGTGCCAGCAGTTACGGACCGGGTTCTAGCAGCTACGAGCAGTACTTC. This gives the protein CASSYGPGSSSYEQYF.

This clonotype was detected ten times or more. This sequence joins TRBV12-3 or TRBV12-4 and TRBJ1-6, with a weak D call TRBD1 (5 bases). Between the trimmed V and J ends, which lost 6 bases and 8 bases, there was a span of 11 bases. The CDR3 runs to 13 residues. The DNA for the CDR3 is TGTGCCAGCAGGGCGACAGTTGATTCACCCCTCCACTTT. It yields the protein CASRATVDSPLHF.

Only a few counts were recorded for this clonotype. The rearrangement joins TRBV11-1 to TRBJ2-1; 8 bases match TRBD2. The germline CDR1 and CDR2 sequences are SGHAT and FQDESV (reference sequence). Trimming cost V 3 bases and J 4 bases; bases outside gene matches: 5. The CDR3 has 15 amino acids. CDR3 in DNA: TGTGCCAGCAGCTTCAAGAGACTAGCGTACAATGAGCAGTTCTTC. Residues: CASSFKRLAYNEQFF.

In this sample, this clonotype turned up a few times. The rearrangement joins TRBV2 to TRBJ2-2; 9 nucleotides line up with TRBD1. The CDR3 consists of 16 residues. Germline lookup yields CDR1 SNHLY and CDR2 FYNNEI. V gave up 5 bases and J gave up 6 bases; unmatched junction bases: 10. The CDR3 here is CASSQLDRGRAGELFF. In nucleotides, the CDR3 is TGTGCCAGCAGTCAACTCGACAGGGGGAGGGCCGGGGAGCTGTTTTTT. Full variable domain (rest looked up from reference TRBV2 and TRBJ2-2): EPEVTQTPSHQVTQMGQEVILRCVPISNHLYFYWYRQILGQKVEFLVSFYNNEISEKSEIFDDQFSVERPDGSNFTLKIRSTKLEDSAMYFCASSQLDRGRAGELFFGEGSRLTVL.

In DNA, the CDR3 is TGTGCCATCAGTGAGTCCCTTAGCGAGAGCTCCTACAATGAGCAGTTCTTC. It yields the protein CAISESLSESSYNEQFF. V usage is TRBV10-3 and J usage is TRBJ2-1, with D possibly TRBD2 on 5 matching bases. Between the trimmed V and J ends, which lost 0 bases and 0 bases, there was a span of 12 bases. Germline CDR1 is ENHRY and CDR2 is SYGVKD. The CDR3 sequence is 17 residues long.

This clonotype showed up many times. The CDR3 reads CASGSGQNIQYF. CDR3 sequence (DNA): TGTGCCAGCGGTAGCGGGCAAAACATTCAGTACTTC. The chain recombines TRBV2 with TRBJ2-4; the match to TRBD2 covers 7 bases. The length of the CDR3 is 12 residues. Germline V gene data show CDR1 as SNHLY and CDR2 as FYNNEI. J lost 5 bases, V lost 8 bases, and 3 bases had no gene match.

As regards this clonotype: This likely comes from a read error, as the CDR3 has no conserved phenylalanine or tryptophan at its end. The CDR3 region is CAWTRQANTEAFL. The CDR3 region has the DNA TGTGCCTGGACCAGACAGGCGAACACTGAAGCTTTCCTT. The chain combines TRBV30 with TRBJ1-1; maybe TRBD1 (6 bases). The CDR3 extends over 13 amino acids. Germline V gene data show CDR1 as GTSNPN and CDR2 as SVGIG (reference sequence). V gave up 4 bases and J gave up 1 base, with 10 bases separating them.

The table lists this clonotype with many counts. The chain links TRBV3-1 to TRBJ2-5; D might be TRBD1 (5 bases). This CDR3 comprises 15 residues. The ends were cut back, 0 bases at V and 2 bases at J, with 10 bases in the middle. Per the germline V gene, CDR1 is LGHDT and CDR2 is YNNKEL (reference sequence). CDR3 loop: CASSQDRALQETQYF. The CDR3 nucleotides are TGTGCCAGCAGCCAAGACAGGGCACTACAAGAGACCCAGTACTTC.

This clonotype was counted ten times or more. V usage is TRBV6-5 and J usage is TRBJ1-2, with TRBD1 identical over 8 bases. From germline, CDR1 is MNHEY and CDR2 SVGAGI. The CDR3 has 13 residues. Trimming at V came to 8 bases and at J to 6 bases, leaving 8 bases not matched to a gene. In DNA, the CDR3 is TGTGCCAGCGGTTTCCGACAGGGGCATGGCTACACCTTC. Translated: CASGFRQGHGYTF.

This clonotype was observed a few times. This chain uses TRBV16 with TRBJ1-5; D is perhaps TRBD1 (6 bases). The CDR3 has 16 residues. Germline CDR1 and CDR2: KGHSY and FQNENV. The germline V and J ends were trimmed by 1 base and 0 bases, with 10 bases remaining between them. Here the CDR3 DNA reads TGTGCCAGCAGCCAATTCCCAGGGGTTAGCAATCAGCCCCAGCATTTT. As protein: CASSQFPGVSNQPQHF.

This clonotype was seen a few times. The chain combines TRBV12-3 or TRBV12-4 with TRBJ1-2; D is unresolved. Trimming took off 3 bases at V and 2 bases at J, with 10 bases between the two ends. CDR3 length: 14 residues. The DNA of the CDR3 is TGTGCCAGCAGTTTCGCTCCCAGAAACTATGGCTACACCTTC. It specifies CASSFAPRNYGYTF.

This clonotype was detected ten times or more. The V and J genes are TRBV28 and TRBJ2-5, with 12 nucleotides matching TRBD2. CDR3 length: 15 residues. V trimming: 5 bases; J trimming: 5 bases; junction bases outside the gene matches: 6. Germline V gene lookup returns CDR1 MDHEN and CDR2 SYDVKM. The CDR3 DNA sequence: TGTGCCAGCAGTCCCGGACTAGCGGGACGTGAGACCCAGTACTTC. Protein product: CASSPGLAGRETQYF. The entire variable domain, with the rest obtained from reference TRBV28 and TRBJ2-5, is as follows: DVKVTQSSRYLVKRTGEKVFLECVQDMDHENMFWYRQDPGLGLRLIYFSYDVKMKEKGDIPEGYSVSREKKERFSLILESASTNQTSMYLCASSPGLAGRETQYFGPGTRLLVL.

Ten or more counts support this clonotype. CDR3 nucleotides: TGTGCCAGCAGCCCCTCGGGGGGAAGAGCTCAAGAGACCCAGTACTTC. Protein sequence: CASSPSGGRAQETQYF. The rearrangement links TRBV7-6 to TRBJ2-5; 7 bases align to TRBD2. Germline lookup yields CDR1 SGHVS and CDR2 FNYEAQ. The CDR3 totals 16 residues. With V trimmed by 5 bases and J by 2 bases, 11 bases remained unmatched.

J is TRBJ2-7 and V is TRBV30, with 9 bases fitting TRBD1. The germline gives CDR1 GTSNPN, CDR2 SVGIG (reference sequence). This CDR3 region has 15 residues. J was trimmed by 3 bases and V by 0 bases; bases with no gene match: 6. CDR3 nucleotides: TGTGCCTGGAGTGTATATTTGGGACAGGGCTACGAGCAGTACTTC. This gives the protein CAWSVYLGQGYEQYF.

This CDR3 is CASSTPGQGIEQYF. The CDR3 DNA follows: TGTGCCAGTAGTACTCCGGGACAGGGAATCGAGCAGTACTTC. The rearrangement joins TRBV19 to TRBJ2-7, with TRBD1 matching over 9 bases. CDR3 length: 14 residues. V was clipped by 4 bases and J by 6 bases; unmatched bases: 7. Germline CDR1 LNHDA, CDR2 SQIVND (reference sequence). Together with reference TRBV19 and TRBJ2-7, the CDR3 gives the full variable domain: DGGITQSPKYLFRKEGQNVTLSCEQNLNHDAMYWYRQDPGQGLRLIYYSQIVNDFQKGDIAEGYSVSREKKESFPLTVTSAQKNPTAFYLCASSTPGQGIEQYFGPGTRLTVT.

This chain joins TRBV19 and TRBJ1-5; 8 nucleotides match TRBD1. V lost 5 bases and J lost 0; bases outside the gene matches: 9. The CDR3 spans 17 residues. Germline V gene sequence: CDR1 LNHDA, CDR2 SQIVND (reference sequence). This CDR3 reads CASSDPGQVYSNQPQHF. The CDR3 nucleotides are TGTGCCAGTAGTGATCCGGGACAGGTATATAGCAATCAGCCCCAGCATTTT.

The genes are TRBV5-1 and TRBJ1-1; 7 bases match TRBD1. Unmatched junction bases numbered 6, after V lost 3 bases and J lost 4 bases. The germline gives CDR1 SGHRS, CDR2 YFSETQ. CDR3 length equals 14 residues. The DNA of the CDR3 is TGCGCCAGCAGCTGGAGACAGGGAGTCACTGAAGCTTTCTTT. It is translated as CASSWRQGVTEAFF.

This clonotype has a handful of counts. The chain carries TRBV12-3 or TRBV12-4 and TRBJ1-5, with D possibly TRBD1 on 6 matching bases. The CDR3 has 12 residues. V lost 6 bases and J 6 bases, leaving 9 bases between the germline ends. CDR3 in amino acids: CASSQGFQPQHF. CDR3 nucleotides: TGTGCCAGCAGCCAGGGGTTTCAGCCCCAGCATTTT.

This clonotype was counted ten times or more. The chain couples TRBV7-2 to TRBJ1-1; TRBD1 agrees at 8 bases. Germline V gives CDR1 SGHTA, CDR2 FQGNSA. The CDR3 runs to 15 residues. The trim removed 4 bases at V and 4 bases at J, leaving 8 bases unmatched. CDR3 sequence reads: CASSSSSGGGTEAFF. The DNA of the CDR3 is TGTGCCAGCAGCTCTTCTTCAGGGGGCGGCACTGAAGCTTTCTTT.

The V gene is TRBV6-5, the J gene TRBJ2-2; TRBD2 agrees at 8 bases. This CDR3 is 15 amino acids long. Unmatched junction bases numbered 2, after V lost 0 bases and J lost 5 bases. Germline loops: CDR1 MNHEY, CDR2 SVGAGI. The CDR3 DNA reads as TGTGCCAGCAGTTACTCCCTAGCGGGTACCGGGGAGCTGTTTTTT. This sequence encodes CASSYSLAGTGELFF.

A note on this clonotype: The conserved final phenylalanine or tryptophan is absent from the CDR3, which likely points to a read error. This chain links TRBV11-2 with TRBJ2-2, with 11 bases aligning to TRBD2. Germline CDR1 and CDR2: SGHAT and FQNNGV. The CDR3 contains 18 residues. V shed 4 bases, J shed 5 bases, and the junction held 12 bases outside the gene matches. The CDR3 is CASSSDPRLAGWTGELFL. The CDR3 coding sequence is TGTGCCAGCAGCTCCGACCCACGACTAGCGGGATGGACCGGGGAGCTGTTTCTT.

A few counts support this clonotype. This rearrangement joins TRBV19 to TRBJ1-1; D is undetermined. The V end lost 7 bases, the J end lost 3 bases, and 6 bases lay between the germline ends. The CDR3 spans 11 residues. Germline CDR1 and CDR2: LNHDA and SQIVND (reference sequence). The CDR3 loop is CASKRDTEAFF. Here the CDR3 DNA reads TGTGCCAGTAAGAGAGACACTGAAGCTTTCTTT.